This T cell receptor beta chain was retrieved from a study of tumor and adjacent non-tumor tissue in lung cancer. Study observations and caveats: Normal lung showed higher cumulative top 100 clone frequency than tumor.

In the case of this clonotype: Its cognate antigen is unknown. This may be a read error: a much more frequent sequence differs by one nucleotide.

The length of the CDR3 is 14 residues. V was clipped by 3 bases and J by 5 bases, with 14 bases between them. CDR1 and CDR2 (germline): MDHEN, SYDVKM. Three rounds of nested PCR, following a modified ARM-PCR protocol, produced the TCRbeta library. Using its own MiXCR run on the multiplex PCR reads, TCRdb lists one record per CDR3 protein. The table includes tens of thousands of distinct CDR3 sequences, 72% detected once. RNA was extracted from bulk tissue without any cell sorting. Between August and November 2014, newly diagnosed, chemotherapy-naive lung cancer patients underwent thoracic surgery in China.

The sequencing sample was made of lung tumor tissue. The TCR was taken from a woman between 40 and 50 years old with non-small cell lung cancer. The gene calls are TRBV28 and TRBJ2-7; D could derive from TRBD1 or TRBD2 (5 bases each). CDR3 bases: TGTGCCAGCAGTTTCGCGAGACAGCGGAACGAGCAGTACTTC. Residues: CASSFARQRNEQYF.